The clone carrying this T cell receptor (beta chain) has at least ten counts. The antigen remains unidentified. Cells sorted as Tregs were CD4+, CD25+ and CD127-/low. The V end was cut by 4 bases, the J end by 0 bases, with 6 bases between. The germline gives CDR1 SQVTM, CDR2 ANQGSEA. CDR3 length: 12 residues. Findings and caveats of the study: In terms of TCR gene usage, tumor memory CD4+ T cells clustered together with blood and lymph node memory CD4+ cells, as well as with lymph node naive CD4+ cells.

Constant-region reverse primers amplified full-length variable regions, followed by semi-nested Nested Universal Primer A PCR. TCRdb re-called the 5' RACE reads through MiXCR, storing one row per CDR3 protein. In the table there are approximately 57,000 distinct CDR3 sequences, less than 25% of which are singletons. This clonotype was sampled from a female donor with breast cancer. The specimen was tumor-infiltrating Tregs sorted from the breast tumor. The chain carries TRBV29-1 and TRBJ2-5, with a tentative D call TRBD2 (5 bases). The CDR3 DNA reads as TGCAGCGTTGGAGGGCACCAAGAGACCCAGTACTTC. Protein: CSVGGHQETQYF.